This TCR beta chain comes out of a study of T cells in Graves' hyperthyroidism and ophthalmopathy. Trimming left V 5 bases short and J 6 bases short, with 11 bases between. This CDR3 comprises 14 residues. Recently diagnosed hyperthyroidism of less than 2 months' duration affected patients aged 18 to 65. Each diagnosis drew on symptoms, thyroxine, TRAb, thyroid ultrasound and orbital computed tomography findings. Amplification targeted TCR beta CDR3 regions from RNA transcripts. A first-round RT-PCR of the TCR CDR3 used the HTBI primer set. TCRdb fed the multiplex PCR reads into MiXCR, producing one record per CDR3 protein. In the table there are hundreds of thousands of distinct CDR3 sequences, 35% to 45% of which are singletons. This clonotype was counted only a few times. Its antigen remains unidentified. Notes on the study in general: Blood samples included most of the expanded thyroid clonotypes exceeding 0.001.

The chain has TRBV12-3 or TRBV12-4 and TRBJ1-6; D is undetermined. Sequencing was done on a sample of blood. The sequence was collected from a man aged 18 to 29 with Graves' hyperthyroidism. CDR3: CASSPGSPNSPLHF. CDR3 in DNA: TGTGCCAGCAGTCCCGGGTCCCCTAATTCACCCCTCCACTTT.